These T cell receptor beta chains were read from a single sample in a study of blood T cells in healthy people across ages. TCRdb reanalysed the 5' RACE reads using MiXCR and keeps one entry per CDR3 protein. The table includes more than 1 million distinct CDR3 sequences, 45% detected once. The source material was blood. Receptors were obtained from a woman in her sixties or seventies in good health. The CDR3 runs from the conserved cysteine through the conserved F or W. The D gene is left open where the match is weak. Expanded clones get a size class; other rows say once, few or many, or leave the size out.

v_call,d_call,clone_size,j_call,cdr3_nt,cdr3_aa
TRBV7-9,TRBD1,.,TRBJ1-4,TGTGCCAGCAGCTTTAGTCGGTGGGGACAGGGTACTGAAAAACTGTTTTTT,CASSFSRWGQGTEKLFF
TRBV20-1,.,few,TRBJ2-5,TGCAGTGCCCAAACAGGGCTCGAGACCCAGTACTTC,CSAQTGLETQYF
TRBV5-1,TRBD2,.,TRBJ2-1,TGCGTCAGCAGCGGGGCGGTGGGCGCTCCTTATGAGCAGTTCTTC,CVSSGAVGAPYEQFF
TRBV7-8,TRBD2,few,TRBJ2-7,TGTGCCAGCAGCAGAGTCGGGACTAGCGGGAGAACTGGCGAGCAGTACTTC,CASSRVGTSGRTGEQYF
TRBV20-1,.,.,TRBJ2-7,TGCAGTGCCGAACAAGAGAGCGCCTACAATGAGCAGTACTTC,CSAEQESAYNEQYF
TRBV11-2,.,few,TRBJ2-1,TGTGCCAGCAGCCGGGAACGAGGTATATGGTTCTTC,CASSRERGIWFF
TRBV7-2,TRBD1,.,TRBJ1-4,TGTGCCAGCAGCCCCAGGGGGCCTGGTGAAAAACTGTTTTTT,CASSPRGPGEKLFF
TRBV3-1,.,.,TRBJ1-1,TGTGCCGGCAGCCCCCGACCCGGTGCGCGGACTGAAGCTTTCTTT,CAGSPRPGARTEAFF
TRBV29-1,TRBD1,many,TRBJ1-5,TGCAGCGTCGGGACAGGGAGCAATCAGCCCCAGCATTTT,CSVGTGSNQPQHF
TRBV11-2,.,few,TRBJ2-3,TGTGCCAGCAGCTATCAGGGGAGGGCAGATACGCAGTATTTT,CASSYQGRADTQYF
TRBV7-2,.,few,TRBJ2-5,TGTGCCAGCAGCTTAGCAGCGATTTCGGAGACCCAGTACTTC,CASSLAAISETQYF
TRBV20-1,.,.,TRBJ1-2,TGCAGTGCTAGAGTTGGCACCTTC,CSARVGTF
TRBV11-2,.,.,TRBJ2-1,TGTGCCAGCAGCTCCTCAGGTGTTATAGGAAGGGAGACCCAGTTCTTC,CASSSSGVIGRETQFF
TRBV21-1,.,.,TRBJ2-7,TGTGCCAACAGCAGCCCGGGACAGGGGGTAGAGGAGCAGTACTTC,CANSSPGQGVEEQYF
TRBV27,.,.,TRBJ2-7,TGTGCCAGCGCACACCTCCCCACCGGGACCTACGAGCAGTACTTC,CASAHLPTGTYEQYF
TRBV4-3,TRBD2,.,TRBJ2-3,TGCGCCAGCAGCCAAGGTGGGGCTAGCGGAGATGCAGATACGCAGTATTTT,CASSQGGASGDADTQYF
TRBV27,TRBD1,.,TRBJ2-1,TGTGCCAGCAGTCCAAGACAGGGTTTGCCTTGGGATGAGCAGTTCTTC,CASSPRQGLPWDEQFF
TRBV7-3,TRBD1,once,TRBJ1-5,TGTGCCAGAGGGAGGCAGGGGGCTCAGCCCCAGCATTTT,CARGRQGAQPQHF
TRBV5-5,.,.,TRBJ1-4,TGTGCCAGCAGCTTGGGAGGCAGGCAAAGAGGAGAAAAACTGTTTTTT,CASSLGGRQRGEKLFF
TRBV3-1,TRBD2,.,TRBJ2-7,TGTGCCAGCAGCGCCGGGACTAGCGAGGGTAAAGGCTACGAGCAGTACTTC,CASSAGTSEGKGYEQYF
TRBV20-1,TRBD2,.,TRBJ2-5,TGCAGTGCTACCGGGACTAGAAAAGAGACCCAGTACTTC,CSATGTRKETQYF
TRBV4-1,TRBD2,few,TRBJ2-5,TGCGCCAGCAGCCAAGCCCCCACGGGGGGGGAGACCCAGTACTTC,CASSQAPTGGETQYF
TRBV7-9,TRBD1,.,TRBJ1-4,TGTGCCAGCAGCCCCGACAGGGTCGCAACTAATGAAAAACTGTTTTTT,CASSPDRVATNEKLFF
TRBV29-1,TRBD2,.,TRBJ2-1,TGCAGCGCCCGACTAGCGGGAGATAACAATGAGCAGTTCTTC,CSARLAGDNNEQFF
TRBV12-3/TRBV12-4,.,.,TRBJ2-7,TGTGCCAGCAGTTTCCAAGGGGGATACGAGCAGTACTTC,CASSFQGGYEQYF
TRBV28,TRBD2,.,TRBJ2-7,TGTGCCAGCCTAACTAGCGGGAGGAACTACGAGCAGTACTTC,CASLTSGRNYEQYF